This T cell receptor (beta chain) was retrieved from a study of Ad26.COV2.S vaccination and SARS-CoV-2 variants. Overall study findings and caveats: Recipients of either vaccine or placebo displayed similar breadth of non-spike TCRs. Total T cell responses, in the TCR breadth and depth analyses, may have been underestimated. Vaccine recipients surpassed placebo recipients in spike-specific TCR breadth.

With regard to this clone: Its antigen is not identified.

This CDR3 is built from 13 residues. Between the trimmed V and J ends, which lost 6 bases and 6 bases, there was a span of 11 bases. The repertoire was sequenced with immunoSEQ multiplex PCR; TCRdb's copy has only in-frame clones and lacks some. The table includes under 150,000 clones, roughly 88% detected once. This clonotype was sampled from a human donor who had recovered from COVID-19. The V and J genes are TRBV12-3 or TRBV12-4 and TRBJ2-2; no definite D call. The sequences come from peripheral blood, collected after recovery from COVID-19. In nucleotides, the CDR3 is TGTGCCAGCAGCCGAGTTGGGTCCGGGGAGCTGTTTTTT. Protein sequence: CASSRVGSGELFF.